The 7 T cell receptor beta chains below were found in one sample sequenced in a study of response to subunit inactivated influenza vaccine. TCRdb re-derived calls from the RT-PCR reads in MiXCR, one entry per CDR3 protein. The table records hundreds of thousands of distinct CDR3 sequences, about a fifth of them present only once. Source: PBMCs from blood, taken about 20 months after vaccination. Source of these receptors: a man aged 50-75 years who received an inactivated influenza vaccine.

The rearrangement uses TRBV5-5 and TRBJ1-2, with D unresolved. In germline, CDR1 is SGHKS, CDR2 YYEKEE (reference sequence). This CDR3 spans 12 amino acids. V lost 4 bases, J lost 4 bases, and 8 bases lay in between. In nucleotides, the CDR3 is TGTGCCAGCAGCCAGAAGTCCTATGGCTACACCTTC. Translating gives CASSQKSYGYTF.

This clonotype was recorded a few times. CDR3 protein: CASSSLTGSSGAPLHF. The CDR3 DNA sequence: TGTGCCAGCAGCTCCCTGACGGGGAGCTCCGGAGCACCCCTCCACTTT. The V call is TRBV12-3 or TRBV12-4, the J call TRBJ1-6; D is unresolved. The V and J ends lost 6 bases and 11 bases respectively, with 23 bases between them. CDR3 size: 16 residues.

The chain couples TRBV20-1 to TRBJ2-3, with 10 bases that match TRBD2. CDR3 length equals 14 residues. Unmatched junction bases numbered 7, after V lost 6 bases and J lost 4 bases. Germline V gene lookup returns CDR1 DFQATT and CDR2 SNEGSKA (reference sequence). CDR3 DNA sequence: TGCAGTGCAAGGAGCGGGAGGGCCCCAGATACGCAGTATTTT. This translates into CSARSGRAPDTQYF.

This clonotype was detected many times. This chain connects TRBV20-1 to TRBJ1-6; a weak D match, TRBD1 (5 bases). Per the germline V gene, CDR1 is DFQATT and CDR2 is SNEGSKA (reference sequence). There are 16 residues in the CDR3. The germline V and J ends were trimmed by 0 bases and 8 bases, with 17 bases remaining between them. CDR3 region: CSARDKVQGTDSPLHF. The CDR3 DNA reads TGCAGTGCTAGAGATAAGGTCCAGGGTACAGATTCACCCCTCCACTTT.

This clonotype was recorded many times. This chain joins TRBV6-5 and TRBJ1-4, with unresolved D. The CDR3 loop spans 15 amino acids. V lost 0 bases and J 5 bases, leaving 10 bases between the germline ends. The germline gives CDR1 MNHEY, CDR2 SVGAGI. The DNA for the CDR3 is TGTGCCAGCAGTTACTCTTCGTGGGCCAATGAAAAACTGTTTTTT. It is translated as CASSYSSWANEKLFF.

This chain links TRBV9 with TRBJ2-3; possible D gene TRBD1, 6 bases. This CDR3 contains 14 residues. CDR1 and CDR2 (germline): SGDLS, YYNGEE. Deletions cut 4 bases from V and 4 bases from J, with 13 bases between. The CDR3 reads CASSSRDNSDTQYF. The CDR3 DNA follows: TGTGCCAGCAGCTCTAGGGACAACTCAGATACGCAGTATTTT.

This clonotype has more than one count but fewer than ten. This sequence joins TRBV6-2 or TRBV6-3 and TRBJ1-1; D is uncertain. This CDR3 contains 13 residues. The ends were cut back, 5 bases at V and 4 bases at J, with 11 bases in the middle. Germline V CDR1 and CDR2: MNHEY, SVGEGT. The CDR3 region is CASSATSGTEAFF. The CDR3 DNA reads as TGTGCCAGCAGTGCGACATCGGGCACTGAAGCTTTCTTT.